A selection of T cell receptor beta chains follows, all from one sample in a study of beta chain features in type 1 diabetes. Assay: immunoSEQ multiplex PCR; the TCRdb copy retains only in-frame clones and omits some. The table includes about 220,000 clones, roughly 11% detected once. Sequenced: central memory CD4+ T cells from blood. Receptors were obtained from a man younger than 30 in good health. Both conserved end residues are part of each CDR3. Each record gives: D gene, V gene, clone size, J gene, CDR3 DNA, CDR3 protein. The D gene is left open where the match is weak. The size entry is marked missing in some rows and otherwise reads once, few, many or a size class.

d_call: -; v_call: TRBV4-2; clone_size: few; j_call: TRBJ2-5; cdr3_nt: TGTGCCAGCAGCTCCGGGGGAATTGAAGAGACCCAGTACTTC; cdr3_aa: CASSSGGIEETQYF
d_call: TRBD2; v_call: TRBV4-3; clone_size: -; j_call: TRBJ2-3; cdr3_nt: TGCGCCAGCAGCCTGAGAGGCACTAGCGGGCCAGATACGCAGTATTTT; cdr3_aa: CASSLRGTSGPDTQYF
d_call: -; v_call: TRBV30; clone_size: -; j_call: TRBJ1-5; cdr3_nt: TGTGCCTGGAGTAAAGTCTCGAGCAATCAGCCCCAGCATTTT; cdr3_aa: CAWSKVSSNQPQHF
d_call: TRBD1; v_call: TRBV7-9; clone_size: -; j_call: TRBJ2-1; cdr3_nt: TGTGCCAGCAGCTTTGGTCAGGGGGTCTACAATGAGCAGTTCTTC; cdr3_aa: CASSFGQGVYNEQFF
d_call: -; v_call: TRBV5-1; clone_size: -; j_call: TRBJ2-3; cdr3_nt: TGCGCCAGCAGCTTGGCCTATTTCGAAGGCACGCAGTATTTT; cdr3_aa: CASSLAYFEGTQYF
d_call: -; v_call: TRBV6-5; clone_size: -; j_call: TRBJ2-6; cdr3_nt: TGTGCCAGCAGACCCAACTCTGGGGCCAACGTCCTGACTTTC; cdr3_aa: CASRPNSGANVLTF
d_call: TRBD1; v_call: TRBV15; clone_size: few; j_call: TRBJ2-7; cdr3_nt: TGTGCCACCAGCAGAGATAGGGTGACAGGGTCGTCCTACGAGCAGTACTTC; cdr3_aa: CATSRDRVTGSSYEQYF
d_call: -; v_call: TRBV7-9; clone_size: -; j_call: TRBJ2-3; cdr3_nt: TGTGCCAGCAGCTTAGCCGGGGGCCCGGTGAAGTATTTT; cdr3_aa: CASSLAGGPVKYF
d_call: -; v_call: TRBV30; clone_size: -; j_call: TRBJ1-5; cdr3_nt: TGTGCCTGGAGCCTCAGGGAGAGACAGCCCCAGCATTTT; cdr3_aa: CAWSLRERQPQHF
d_call: -; v_call: TRBV29-1; clone_size: -; j_call: TRBJ2-1; cdr3_nt: TGCAGCGTTGACAGCGCGAGCTCCTACAATGAGCAGTTCTTC; cdr3_aa: CSVDSASSYNEQFF
d_call: TRBD1; v_call: TRBV13; clone_size: -; j_call: TRBJ2-7; cdr3_nt: TGTGCCAGCAGCTTTGGACAGGGGGTCTACGAGCAGTACTTC; cdr3_aa: CASSFGQGVYEQYF
d_call: -; v_call: TRBV30; clone_size: many; j_call: TRBJ2-2; cdr3_nt: TGTGCCTGGAGTTTGACTAGGGAAGGGGAGCTGTTTTTT; cdr3_aa: CAWSLTREGELFF
d_call: -; v_call: TRBV18; clone_size: few; j_call: TRBJ2-6; cdr3_nt: TGTGCCAGCTCACCAGAGGACCCTAATGCTGGGGCCAACGTCCTGACTTTC; cdr3_aa: CASSPEDPNAGANVLTF
d_call: -; v_call: TRBV7-9; clone_size: many; j_call: TRBJ2-7; cdr3_nt: TGTGCCAGCAGCTTTCCCCCAGACAAGAACTCCTACGAGCAGTACTTC; cdr3_aa: CASSFPPDKNSYEQYF
d_call: -; v_call: TRBV28; clone_size: few; j_call: TRBJ2-2; cdr3_nt: TGTGCCAGCAGCCCCGGACTTATCACCGGGGAGCTGTTTTTT; cdr3_aa: CASSPGLITGELFF
d_call: TRBD2; v_call: TRBV19; clone_size: many; j_call: TRBJ2-3; cdr3_nt: TGTGCCAGTAGTAAGGGACTAGCGGAGACAGATACGCAGTATTTT; cdr3_aa: CASSKGLAETDTQYF
d_call: -; v_call: TRBV30; clone_size: many; j_call: TRBJ1-4; cdr3_nt: TGTGCCTGGAGGATTCAAGGGGGACGGGAAAAACTGTTTTTT; cdr3_aa: CAWRIQGGREKLFF
d_call: TRBD1; v_call: TRBV2; clone_size: -; j_call: TRBJ2-3; cdr3_nt: TGTGCCAGCAGTGTCGGAGCGGGACAGGGGCCAGATACGCAGTATTTT; cdr3_aa: CASSVGAGQGPDTQYF
d_call: -; v_call: TRBV5-6; clone_size: -; j_call: TRBJ2-3; cdr3_nt: TGTGCCAGCAGCTTGGCCCCTAGCGGCACAGATACGCAGTATTTT; cdr3_aa: CASSLAPSGTDTQYF